This TCR beta chain is from a study of cytomegalovirus exposure and HLA in healthy donors (dated by TCRdb to the late 2010s). In the study overall: An earlier analysis of a few hundred of the donors reported 250 to 350 Gb of sequence data and around 110 million unique TCR beta sequences obtained from 150 million to 200 million T cells. Along with the approximately 700-subject first cohort, a separate validation cohort of over a hundred different subjects was used. In the later analysis, no new phenotypic data were used to find candidate immune exposures; instead, reliance was placed on TCR beta sequences and their occurrence across donors. Donor age, sex, ethnicity and CMV serostatus were collected together with the repertoire data. On average, 235,054 unique TCR beta nucleotide sequences were sequenced per donor among some 430 genotyped donors of the cohort, with roughly 18% of those sequences being non-productive. An early release that covered some 630 HLA-typed donors contained about 300 gigabases of sequencing data and tens of millions of unique TCR sequences. Typing coverage varied by locus: about 620-630 donors for A, B, C, DRB1 and DQB1; roughly 560 for DQA1; over 600 for DPA1; about 450 for DPB1. Using immunosequencing, the study profiled T cell repertoires from some 670 subjects and related those repertoires to cytomegalovirus serostatus. To predict cytomegalovirus infection status, the study combined high-throughput TCR immunosequencing, statistical association of individual TCRs with disease status, and machine learning. To study patterns of TCR occurrence, a later analysis re-analyzed previously published TCR beta repertoires from 666 donors and added high-resolution HLA genotyping. Every repertoire in the discovery cohort had been generated on one and the same sequencing platform. In a later genetic analysis, genome-wide SNP genotypes for about 55% of the roughly 700 donors were used, and that subset was treated as a discovery cohort. The aim of the study was to test whether cataloging public T cell receptors could identify signatures of past pathogen exposure. To decide whether each TCR beta V gene segment behaved as functional or pseudogenic, an earlier analysis of approximately 620 of the donors relied on high-throughput TCR beta sequencing. Because of strong linkage in the cohort, a few DR-DQ haplotypes were treated as single units for association and clustering. Among the roughly 370 genotyped donors, around 81% belonged to the genetic ancestry cluster associated with self-reported Caucasian donors. HLA typing covered class I and class II loci at four-digit resolution. Study-wide conclusions, independent of this receptor: Cytomegalovirus status was reported to be diagnosed by the classifier with high specificity and sensitivity in both the original and validation cohorts. A cluster of highly shared sequence variants was judged likely to represent a technical artifact of the sequencing pipeline. An earlier analysis of 587 of the donors showed that most TCR beta V segments appeared in productive rearrangements either about 90% or about 30% of the time, which broadly matched IMGT annotations. Strong co-occurrence of HLA alleles, especially DR and DQ, made assigning TCR associations to individual alleles difficult. Most CMV-associated TCR beta chains appeared to be HLA-restricted in a later analysis, and the HLA associations seemed to be driven largely by CMV exposure. Most TCR sequences were observed very rarely across donors, whereas some public TCRs were present in many individuals. Compared with equally common non-associated chains, HLA-associated TCR beta chains in a later analysis were more clonally expanded and had lower generation probabilities. In a later genetic analysis, a missense DCLRE1C variant was associated with V-gene and J-gene trimming of TCR beta chains, and the association was replicated in an independent cohort. A further reported finding was that TCR beta sequences accurately predicted the HLA-A and HLA-B alleles for most subjects in the first cohort. A few of the identified cytomegalovirus-associated TCR beta chains were confirmed in vitro to be specific for cytomegalovirus antigens. Compared with the approximately 700-donor mean, donors in an Asian-associated ancestry cluster had fewer N-insertions in productive TCRs, according to a later genetic analysis. Specific HLA alleles were associated with 18,000 or so TCR beta sequences at a false discovery rate of 0.05 in a later analysis. A later analysis reported that several top co-occurrence clusters appeared linked to parvovirus B19, influenza, CMV and Epstein-Barr virus. It was suggested by the authors that the approach could potentially be generalized to other disease states and immunological phenotypes. In the study, about 150 TCR beta chains were listed as associated with cytomegalovirus. Some IMGT-functional V segments, including TRBV6-2 and TRBV6-3, could not be told apart with the 87-base-pair reads, so those segments were excluded. Because HLA typing was unavailable for some donors at each locus, only the typed subset was used in association tests. Immune exposure information for the cohort was limited to CMV serostatus. Over 15 rarely observed V segments, including chromosome 9 orphons, were excluded from the earlier analysis of 550 to 700 of the donors because counts were too low. In this cohort, only TCR beta chains were sequenced, and detectable features were limited by the absence of alpha or paired-chain data. Correlated functional status among segregating V segments might reflect linkage disequilibrium, but an unknown experimental factor could not be ruled out. In a later analysis, TCR association rates were found to vary across HLA loci, with the most associated TCRs seen for DRB1 alleles and the fewest for HLA-C alleles. Sequencing depth was assumed to be roughly uniform across donors in the presence/absence analyses, though that assumption may not hold.

The cohort comprised several hundred healthy bone marrow donors. All cohort members were sampled while nominally healthy, although unrecorded immune exposures were likely present. Of the 690 or so cohort members, approximately 300 had positive CMV serostatus and fewer than 450 had negative CMV serostatus, and CMV serostatus was not recorded for the donor. A peripheral blood sample was provided by each donor, and peripheral blood mononuclear cells were used for TCR beta sequencing. Genomic DNA was extracted from the blood cell samples with the Qiagen DNeasy Blood Extraction Kit. Library construction relied on the immunoSEQ multiplex PCR assay. A mixture of 60 forward primers for TCR Vbeta segments and 13 reverse primers for TCR Jbeta segments was used in the multiplex PCR. The CDR3 region of rearranged TCR beta genes was amplified from genomic DNA with a multiplex PCR assay. On the Illumina HiSeq System, the amplified TCR beta libraries were sequenced as 87-base-pair reads. On the authors' methods: A later analysis tallied 75 million to 95 million unique TCR beta chains across the 600 to 700 repertoires, and about 12 million of those chains were shared by two or more donors. A nearest-neighbor algorithm error-corrected the raw reads and collapsed the reads into unique sequences, merging closely related sequences to remove PCR and sequencing errors. CDR3 sequences were aligned to IMGT reference sequences to assign V, D and J gene segments. For a sequence to be retained, a match of at least six nucleotides was required to both a V gene segment and a J gene segment. Rearrangements were classified as productive when the CDR3 lacked stop codons and remained in frame with V and J, and all other rearrangements were classified as non-productive. CDR3 was defined by IMGT convention, running from the second conserved V-encoded cysteine to the conserved J-encoded phenylalanine. The earlier analysis of 500 to 600 of the donors excluded sequences that lacked an unambiguous match to a single V gene segment. An earlier analysis of approximately 590 of the donors called V segments functional above 56.7% productive rearrangements and segregating when the between-donor standard deviation exceeded 5%. A statistical classification framework was developed to diagnose cytomegalovirus status using the catalog of TCR beta chain sequences. In a later analysis, TCR nucleotide sequences were compared against IMGT/GENE-DB human TR gene sequences so that V and J genes could be assigned. In a later analysis, CDR3 sequences and most-parsimonious VDJ recombination scenarios were assigned using the TCRdist pipeline. In a later analysis, each TCR beta chain was defined by its CDR3 amino acid sequence together with its V-gene family, and reads without a unique V-gene family were excluded. As a way to deal with suspected cross-contamination and a sequencing artifact, a later analysis dropped roughly 620 nucleotide sequences that were highly shared and had low generation probability. For each public chain, a later analysis derived a clonal expansion index from normalized ranks of inferred template counts within each repertoire. Generation probabilities in a later analysis came from a VDJ recombination model fitted to out-of-frame rearrangements, and those results were checked against IGoR. In a later analysis, TCR-TCR, TCR-HLA and TCR-CMV co-occurrence was scored with hypergeometric tests, and a repertoire-size bias correction was applied to TCR pairs. False discovery rates were estimated in a later analysis by permuting HLA or CMV assignments 20 times. In a later analysis, co-occurring TCRs were grouped using DBSCAN, and TCRdist sequence similarity was added for clustering within HLA-allele-positive subsets. For co-occurrence clustering, repertoires with fewer than 30,000 or more than 120,000 public chains were excluded, along with 4 to 6 repertoires with anomalous nucleotide sharing. Sourced from immuneACCESS, this table was stored by TCRdb with only in-frame sequences that have V and J called. A share of the clones is absent; for the studies checked, an unresolved V gene accounts for under half, and the remainder has no known explanation. V and J calls and clone size are those listed in that table; D and trimming were worked out from the DNA. The sample table lists about 94,000 clones, 81% of them with a count of one. About a tenth of the sample rests with the top ten.

This clone was detected once. There is no known antigen for this receptor. One base away there is no much larger clone; base qualities are not given. Trimming costs V 3 bases and J 8 bases, and their ends lie 14 bases apart. CDR1 LGHNA and CDR2 YNFKEQ were looked up in the germline V gene. CDR3 length: 15 amino acids, cysteine to phenylalanine. The retained sequence is limited to the CDR3, 45 bases, with the frame set at the first base. The clonotype comes from a human donor in good health. Sequenced material: PBMCs. Recombination connected TRBV4-2 to TRBJ1-6, with TRBD1 as a weak D call on 5 bases. The CDR3 region has the sequence CASSHTGTADSPLHF. At the DNA level, the sequence is TGTGCCAGCAGCCATACCGGGACTGCAGATTCACCCCTCCACTTT.